A selection of T cell receptor beta chains follows, all from one sample in a study of T cell responses to AZD1222 COVID-19 vaccine. Sequenced by immunoSEQ multiplex PCR; TCRdb stores in-frame clones only, minus some. The table shows roughly 150,000 clones, with less than 90% occurring only once. Here the sequenced sample was peripheral blood, taken after recovery from COVID-19. These receptor sequences come from an adult who had recovered from COVID-19. CDR3s include the opening cysteine and the closing phenylalanine or tryptophan. A D gene is named only where the DNA matches it firmly. Clone size is given for some rows only: seen once, a few or many times, or a class if the clone is expanded.

clone size: few
J gene: TRBJ1-6
V gene: TRBV5-1
D gene: TRBD1
CDR3 DNA: TGCGCCAGCAGCCTAGGACAGGCAGGTGATTCACCCCTCCACTTT
CDR3 protein: CASSLGQAGDSPLHF

clone size: once
J gene: TRBJ1-5
V gene: TRBV29-1
D gene: .
CDR3 DNA: TGCAGCGTTGGTGTGGGGGCCCAGGATCAGCCCCAGCATTTT
CDR3 protein: CSVGVGAQDQPQHF

clone size: .
J gene: TRBJ2-7
V gene: TRBV18
D gene: TRBD1
CDR3 DNA: TGTGCCAGCTCACCAAGGACAGGCGCCTACGAGCAGTACTTC
CDR3 protein: CASSPRTGAYEQYF

clone size: .
J gene: TRBJ2-3
V gene: TRBV28
D gene: TRBD1
CDR3 DNA: TGTGCCAGCAGTTCCGGGACAGGGGTAGATACGCAGTATTTT
CDR3 protein: CASSSGTGVDTQYF

clone size: .
J gene: TRBJ1-1
V gene: TRBV11-2
D gene: .
CDR3 DNA: TGTGCCAGCAGCCCCGGGCGGGAGGCTGAAGCTTTCTTT
CDR3 protein: CASSPGREAEAFF

clone size: .
J gene: TRBJ2-5
V gene: TRBV15
D gene: .
CDR3 DNA: TGTGCCACCAGCAGAACTGGACGGTCCCAAGAGACCCAGTACTTC
CDR3 protein: CATSRTGRSQETQYF

clone size: .
J gene: TRBJ1-2
V gene: TRBV7-3
D gene: TRBD1
CDR3 DNA: TGTGCCAGCAGCTTAACCGGGGGACAGGCCTATGGCTACACCTTC
CDR3 protein: CASSLTGGQAYGYTF

clone size: .
J gene: TRBJ1-1
V gene: TRBV10-3
D gene: .
CDR3 DNA: TGTGCCGCCATCGGGCCCCGGGTAGGTTTCTTT
CDR3 protein: CAAIGPRVGFF

clone size: .
J gene: TRBJ1-6
V gene: TRBV15
D gene: TRBD1
CDR3 DNA: TGTGCCACCAGCAGACAGGGGGCGGGTGATTCACCCCTCCACTTT
CDR3 protein: CATSRQGAGDSPLHF

clone size: .
J gene: TRBJ1-1
V gene: TRBV10-3
D gene: .
CDR3 DNA: TGTGCCACTGGGGGAGAGTTAGGCACTGAAGCTTTCTTT
CDR3 protein: CATGGELGTEAFF

clone size: .
J gene: TRBJ2-5
V gene: TRBV4-3
D gene: TRBD1
CDR3 DNA: TGCGCCAGCAGCCCATGGACAGGGGGCCTACAAGAGACCCAGTACTTC
CDR3 protein: CASSPWTGGLQETQYF

clone size: .
J gene: TRBJ2-7
V gene: TRBV15
D gene: .
CDR3 DNA: TGTGCCACCAGCAGAGATGGGGGCTCCTACGAGCAGTACTTC
CDR3 protein: CATSRDGGSYEQYF

clone size: .
J gene: TRBJ1-5
V gene: TRBV5-1
D gene: TRBD1
CDR3 DNA: TGCGCCAGCAGCGATACAGGGGGGGGGCAGCCCCAGCATTTT
CDR3 protein: CASSDTGGGQPQHF

clone size: .
J gene: TRBJ2-7
V gene: TRBV28
D gene: .
CDR3 DNA: TGTGCCAGCAGTTTACAGACCCACGAGCAGTACTTC
CDR3 protein: CASSLQTHEQYF

clone size: once
J gene: TRBJ2-7
V gene: TRBV28
D gene: .
CDR3 DNA: TGTGCCAGCAGTTTCCACGTCGGGCCTTACGAGCAGTACTTC
CDR3 protein: CASSFHVGPYEQYF

clone size: .
J gene: TRBJ2-7
V gene: TRBV10-1
D gene: TRBD1
CDR3 DNA: TGCGCCAGCAGTGTACCGGGACAGGGGTTCTACGAGCAGTACTTC
CDR3 protein: CASSVPGQGFYEQYF

clone size: .
J gene: TRBJ2-2
V gene: TRBV19
D gene: .
CDR3 DNA: TGTGCCAGTAGATGGCAGAAGAACACCGGGGAGCTGTTTTTT
CDR3 protein: CASRWQKNTGELFF

clone size: .
J gene: TRBJ1-2
V gene: TRBV7-2
D gene: TRBD1
CDR3 DNA: TGTGCCAGCAGCTTAGCATCGACAGGGCAGGGCTACACCTTC
CDR3 protein: CASSLASTGQGYTF

clone size: .
J gene: TRBJ1-2
V gene: TRBV23-1
D gene: TRBD1
CDR3 DNA: TGCGCCAGCAGCCCAGGACAGGGAGTTAACTATGGCTACACCTTC
CDR3 protein: CASSPGQGVNYGYTF

clone size: .
J gene: TRBJ2-3
V gene: TRBV5-4
D gene: .
CDR3 DNA: TGTGCCAGTCAAACAGGTCTCGATACGCAGTATTTT
CDR3 protein: CASQTGLDTQYF

clone size: .
J gene: TRBJ1-2
V gene: TRBV14
D gene: .
CDR3 DNA: TGTGCCAGCAGCCAAGCCTCCTCCAGGGCGAATGGCTACACCTTC
CDR3 protein: CASSQASSRANGYTF

clone size: .
J gene: TRBJ1-3
V gene: TRBV7-9
D gene: TRBD1
CDR3 DNA: TGTGCCAGCAGCATGCAGGGGGGAAGCTCTGGAAACACCATATATTTT
CDR3 protein: CASSMQGGSSGNTIYF

clone size: .
J gene: TRBJ2-7
V gene: TRBV4-1
D gene: TRBD2
CDR3 DNA: TGCGCCACCGCAGACCGTAGCGGGACCTCCTACGAGCAGTACTTC
CDR3 protein: CATADRSGTSYEQYF

clone size: .
J gene: TRBJ1-1
V gene: TRBV29-1
D gene: .
CDR3 DNA: TGCAGCGCCCAGGGGAACGATGAAGCTTTCTTT
CDR3 protein: CSAQGNDEAFF

clone size: .
J gene: TRBJ2-1
V gene: TRBV5-1
D gene: TRBD2
CDR3 DNA: TGCGCCAGCAGCTTGGCCCCTTCCCTAGCGGGGGATGAGCAGTTCTTC
CDR3 protein: CASSLAPSLAGDEQFF

clone size: .
J gene: TRBJ1-1
V gene: TRBV2
D gene: .
CDR3 DNA: TGTGCCAGCAGTGTGGCAGGGCGGAACACTGAAGCTTTCTTT
CDR3 protein: CASSVAGRNTEAFF

clone size: .
J gene: TRBJ1-4
V gene: TRBV7-9
D gene: .
CDR3 DNA: TGTGCCAGCAGCCCGTTTGGGACAACTAATGAAAAACTGTTTTTT
CDR3 protein: CASSPFGTTNEKLFF

clone size: .
J gene: TRBJ2-1
V gene: TRBV5-4
D gene: TRBD2
CDR3 DNA: TGTGCCAGCAGCTCCGCGGGGGCCTACAATGAGCAGTTCTTC
CDR3 protein: CASSSAGAYNEQFF

clone size: .
J gene: TRBJ2-5
V gene: TRBV27
D gene: TRBD2
CDR3 DNA: TGTGCCAGCAGTTTCTTCGGCGGGGGGGAGACCCAGTACTTC
CDR3 protein: CASSFFGGGETQYF

clone size: .
J gene: TRBJ2-1
V gene: TRBV5-4
D gene: TRBD2
CDR3 DNA: TGTGCCAGCAGCTTGGAAACTAGCGGGAGGGCACATGAGCAGTTCTTC
CDR3 protein: CASSLETSGRAHEQFF

clone size: .
J gene: TRBJ2-7
V gene: TRBV18
D gene: .
CDR3 DNA: TGTGCCAGCTCACCAGTCATCTCCTACGAGCAGTACTTC
CDR3 protein: CASSPVISYEQYF

clone size: .
J gene: TRBJ1-1
V gene: TRBV3-1/TRBV3-2
D gene: TRBD1
CDR3 DNA: TGTGCCAGCAGCCTTGGACAGGGCCCGGGAGAAGCTTTCTTT
CDR3 protein: CASSLGQGPGEAFF

clone size: .
J gene: TRBJ1-5
V gene: TRBV7-2
D gene: .
CDR3 DNA: TGTGCCAGCAGCCAAGGACAGAGGAGGAGCAATCAGCCCCAGCATTTT
CDR3 protein: CASSQGQRRSNQPQHF

clone size: .
J gene: TRBJ2-1
V gene: TRBV3-1/TRBV3-2
D gene: TRBD1
CDR3 DNA: TGTGCCAGCAGCCGCGGACAGGGGTACAATGAGCAGTTCTTC
CDR3 protein: CASSRGQGYNEQFF

clone size: .
J gene: TRBJ2-7
V gene: TRBV5-1
D gene: .
CDR3 DNA: TGCGCCAGCAGCTCCGGACTGGAAAGCTCCTACGAGCAGTACTTC
CDR3 protein: CASSSGLESSYEQYF

clone size: .
J gene: TRBJ1-5
V gene: TRBV28
D gene: .
CDR3 DNA: TGTGCCAGCAGTTTAATGGCCGGCAATCAGCCCCAGCATTTT
CDR3 protein: CASSLMAGNQPQHF

clone size: .
J gene: TRBJ1-2
V gene: TRBV7-2
D gene: TRBD1
CDR3 DNA: TGTGCCAGCAGCTCCAAAGGACAGGGCTATGGCTACACCTTC
CDR3 protein: CASSSKGQGYGYTF

clone size: .
J gene: TRBJ2-5
V gene: TRBV9
D gene: .
CDR3 DNA: TGTGCCAGCAGCGTCTCCGGGAGCGAGGGGACCCAGTACTTC
CDR3 protein: CASSVSGSEGTQYF

clone size: once
J gene: TRBJ2-2
V gene: TRBV7-8
D gene: .
CDR3 DNA: TGTGCCAGCAGCCCTAATCCCACCGGGGAGCTGTTTTTT
CDR3 protein: CASSPNPTGELFF

clone size: few
J gene: TRBJ2-2
V gene: TRBV2
D gene: .
CDR3 DNA: TGTGCCAGCAGCCCCGAGAACACCGGGGAGCTGTTTTTT
CDR3 protein: CASSPENTGELFF

clone size: once
J gene: TRBJ2-2
V gene: TRBV23-1
D gene: TRBD2
CDR3 DNA: TGCGCCAGCAGTCAGATTAGCGGGTTCACCGGGGAGCTGTTTTTT
CDR3 protein: CASSQISGFTGELFF

clone size: .
J gene: TRBJ1-1
V gene: TRBV7-6
D gene: .
CDR3 DNA: TGTGCCAGCAGCTTAATAAGGGGCCCGGACACTGAAGCTTTCTTT
CDR3 protein: CASSLIRGPDTEAFF

clone size: .
J gene: TRBJ2-7
V gene: TRBV29-1
D gene: .
CDR3 DNA: TGCAGCGTTGTGGCAGGGGTTCACGAGCAGTACTTC
CDR3 protein: CSVVAGVHEQYF

clone size: .
J gene: TRBJ1-3
V gene: TRBV7-2
D gene: TRBD1
CDR3 DNA: TGTGCCAGCAGCTTCATAACAGGGGGGGCTGGAAACACCATATATTTT
CDR3 protein: CASSFITGGAGNTIYF

clone size: .
J gene: TRBJ2-1
V gene: TRBV2
D gene: TRBD2
CDR3 DNA: TGTGCCAGCAGTAATTGGACTAGCGGAGGGAATGAGCAGTTCTTC
CDR3 protein: CASSNWTSGGNEQFF

clone size: .
J gene: TRBJ1-5
V gene: TRBV10-3
D gene: TRBD1
CDR3 DNA: TGTGCCATCGGGGGGGACAGCTCTCGCAATCAGCCCCAGCATTTT
CDR3 protein: CAIGGDSSRNQPQHF

clone size: .
J gene: TRBJ2-5
V gene: TRBV6-5
D gene: .
CDR3 DNA: TGTGCCAGCAGTCCCCCAGATTCGGAGACCCAGTACTTC
CDR3 protein: CASSPPDSETQYF

clone size: .
J gene: TRBJ2-7
V gene: TRBV18
D gene: .
CDR3 DNA: TGTGCCAGCTCAGGCACAGGGCTAAGGGACGAGCAGTACTTC
CDR3 protein: CASSGTGLRDEQYF

clone size: .
J gene: TRBJ2-7
V gene: TRBV9
D gene: .
CDR3 DNA: TGTGCCAGCAGCGTAGGTAGGACAGCCTACGAGCAGTACTTC
CDR3 protein: CASSVGRTAYEQYF

clone size: .
J gene: TRBJ1-2
V gene: TRBV14
D gene: .
CDR3 DNA: TGTGCCAGCAGCCAATCTGGCGGAGGGTACTATGGCTACACCTTC
CDR3 protein: CASSQSGGGYYGYTF

clone size: .
J gene: TRBJ1-6
V gene: TRBV2
D gene: .
CDR3 DNA: TGTGCCAGCAGTCCGGGACGGAGAAATTCACCCCTCCACTTT
CDR3 protein: CASSPGRRNSPLHF

clone size: .
J gene: TRBJ1-5
V gene: TRBV28
D gene: .
CDR3 DNA: TGTGCCAGCAGTTTAGGACAGTACAATCAGCCCCAGCATTTT
CDR3 protein: CASSLGQYNQPQHF

clone size: .
J gene: TRBJ2-1
V gene: TRBV24-1
D gene: TRBD1
CDR3 DNA: TGTGCCACCAGTGACCGGACAGGGGGCGAAAATGAGCAGTTCTTC
CDR3 protein: CATSDRTGGENEQFF

clone size: .
J gene: TRBJ2-1
V gene: TRBV19
D gene: TRBD2
CDR3 DNA: TGTGCCAGTAGTACTAGCGGGACTAGGGTTGAGCAGTTCTTC
CDR3 protein: CASSTSGTRVEQFF

clone size: .
J gene: TRBJ1-5
V gene: TRBV11-2
D gene: .
CDR3 DNA: TGTGCCAGCAGCCCCCAAGGGGGGAATACGCCCCAGCATTTT
CDR3 protein: CASSPQGGNTPQHF

clone size: .
J gene: TRBJ2-4
V gene: TRBV6-5
D gene: .
CDR3 DNA: TGTGCCAGCAGTTACTCGTTTACAGCTTCCAAAAACATTCAGTACTTC
CDR3 protein: CASSYSFTASKNIQYF

clone size: .
J gene: TRBJ1-4
V gene: TRBV27
D gene: TRBD1
CDR3 DNA: TGTGCCAGCAGTTTATCGGGGGCGACAGGGGCTTGGGAAAAACTGTTTTTT
CDR3 protein: CASSLSGATGAWEKLFF

clone size: .
J gene: TRBJ2-5
V gene: TRBV11-2
D gene: .
CDR3 DNA: TGTGCCAGCAGCGCTTACTACCAAGAGACCCAGTACTTC
CDR3 protein: CASSAYYQETQYF